Listed below are T cell receptor beta chains from one sample, sequenced in a study of PD-L1 blockade in urothelial cancer. TCRdb's copy holds only in-frame clones and misses some; the assay was immunoSEQ multiplex PCR. The sample has around 66,000 clones; about nine tenths are singletons. The sample consisted of PBMCs, taken around atezolizumab (anti-PD-L1) treatment. The receptors were sampled from a man between 60 and 70 years old with urothelial cancer. Each CDR3 is given with its conserved first and last residue. Each record gives: D gene, clone size, V gene, J gene, CDR3 DNA, CDR3 protein. A D gene is named only where the DNA matches it firmly. Rows give clone size only sometimes, using once, few, many, or a class for an expanded clone.

d_gene: .
abundance: .
v_gene: TRBV28
j_gene: TRBJ2-2
CDR3nt: TGTGCCAGCAGTCCGGGACTTAACACCGGGGAGCTGTTTTTT
CDR3aa: CASSPGLNTGELFF

d_gene: .
abundance: .
v_gene: TRBV4-1
j_gene: TRBJ2-3
CDR3nt: TGCGCCAGCAGCCAAGGTACTAGCACAGATACGCAGTATTTT
CDR3aa: CASSQGTSTDTQYF

d_gene: TRBD2
abundance: .
v_gene: TRBV9
j_gene: TRBJ2-2
CDR3nt: TGTGCCTCGACGAGCGGGGGGCCCCCCGGGGAGCTGTTTTTT
CDR3aa: CASTSGGPPGELFF

d_gene: .
abundance: .
v_gene: TRBV9
j_gene: TRBJ1-1
CDR3nt: TGTGCCAGCAGCCCACACCTTGTGAACACTGAAGCTTTCTTT
CDR3aa: CASSPHLVNTEAFF

d_gene: TRBD2
abundance: .
v_gene: TRBV5-1
j_gene: TRBJ2-7
CDR3nt: TGCGCCAGCAGCGCGACTAGCGGGAGTGGCTACGAGCAGTACTTC
CDR3aa: CASSATSGSGYEQYF

d_gene: TRBD2
abundance: .
v_gene: TRBV5-1
j_gene: TRBJ2-6
CDR3nt: TGCGCCAGCAGCTTGCCCGGGACTAGCGGGAGAGGAGGGGCCAACGTCCTGACTTTC
CDR3aa: CASSLPGTSGRGGANVLTF

d_gene: .
abundance: .
v_gene: TRBV2
j_gene: TRBJ2-7
CDR3nt: TGTGCCAGCAGGGTGGACTACTCCTACGAGCAGTACTTC
CDR3aa: CASRVDYSYEQYF

d_gene: TRBD1
abundance: .
v_gene: TRBV28
j_gene: TRBJ1-1
CDR3nt: TGTGCCAGCAGGGGAACAGGGGTTCACACTGAAGCTTTCTTT
CDR3aa: CASRGTGVHTEAFF

d_gene: .
abundance: once
v_gene: TRBV11-2
j_gene: TRBJ2-2
CDR3nt: TGTGCCAGCAGCGGAGGGGTCTTCCGGAGCCGGCGGGCCGGGGAGCTGTTTTTT
CDR3aa: CASSGGVFRSRRAGELFF

d_gene: .
abundance: .
v_gene: TRBV2
j_gene: TRBJ2-3
CDR3nt: TGTGCCAGCAGTGATTTAACACCTAGCACAGATACGCAGTATTTT
CDR3aa: CASSDLTPSTDTQYF

d_gene: TRBD1
abundance: .
v_gene: TRBV27
j_gene: TRBJ1-6
CDR3nt: TGTGCCAGCAGAGTGACAGGGATAAGTAATTCACCCCTCCACTTT
CDR3aa: CASRVTGISNSPLHF

d_gene: TRBD2
abundance: .
v_gene: TRBV19
j_gene: TRBJ2-1
CDR3nt: TGTGCCAGTAGTATCCTTACTAGCGGGATCTTCAATGAGCAGTTCTTC
CDR3aa: CASSILTSGIFNEQFF

d_gene: .
abundance: .
v_gene: TRBV18
j_gene: TRBJ1-1
CDR3nt: TGTGCCAGCTCACTTAAAGGGACAGAAGCTTTCTTT
CDR3aa: CASSLKGTEAFF

d_gene: .
abundance: .
v_gene: TRBV7-9
j_gene: TRBJ2-3
CDR3nt: TGTGCCAGCAGGCACCGGGACTCCCCAACAGATACGCAGTATTTT
CDR3aa: CASRHRDSPTDTQYF

d_gene: TRBD1
abundance: .
v_gene: TRBV11-3
j_gene: TRBJ2-1
CDR3nt: TGTGCCAGCAACCCGACAGGGGCGGGGCAGTTCTTC
CDR3aa: CASNPTGAGQFF

d_gene: TRBD2
abundance: .
v_gene: TRBV5-1
j_gene: TRBJ2-2
CDR3nt: TGCGCCAGCAGCCCCCTACTAGCGGGGGGAACCGGGGAGCTGTTTTTT
CDR3aa: CASSPLLAGGTGELFF

d_gene: TRBD1
abundance: .
v_gene: TRBV5-8
j_gene: TRBJ1-1
CDR3nt: TGTGCCAGCAGCACAGGGGACAGGAGAACTGAAGCTTTCTTT
CDR3aa: CASSTGDRRTEAFF

d_gene: .
abundance: .
v_gene: TRBV29-1
j_gene: TRBJ2-3
CDR3nt: TGCAGCGTTAGGGGCAGAAACACAGATACGCAGTATTTT
CDR3aa: CSVRGRNTDTQYF

d_gene: .
abundance: .
v_gene: TRBV10-3
j_gene: TRBJ2-7
CDR3nt: TGTGCCATCGGGCCAGGTCCCCTTTACGAGCAGTACTTC
CDR3aa: CAIGPGPLYEQYF

d_gene: .
abundance: .
v_gene: TRBV9
j_gene: TRBJ2-5
CDR3nt: TGTGCCAGCAGCGGGGGGGTAGGGGAGACCCAGTACTTC
CDR3aa: CASSGGVGETQYF

d_gene: .
abundance: .
v_gene: TRBV27
j_gene: TRBJ2-7
CDR3nt: TGTGCCAGCAGTTCCCGGTTTAGTTTGGGCACCTACGAGCAGTACTTC
CDR3aa: CASSSRFSLGTYEQYF

d_gene: .
abundance: .
v_gene: TRBV7-8
j_gene: TRBJ1-5
CDR3nt: TGTGCCAGCAGCAGATACAGGGACAATCAGCCCCAGCATTTT
CDR3aa: CASSRYRDNQPQHF

d_gene: .
abundance: .
v_gene: TRBV2
j_gene: TRBJ1-3
CDR3nt: TGTGCCAGCGATCAAGACAGTTACTCTGGAAACACCATATATTTT
CDR3aa: CASDQDSYSGNTIYF

d_gene: .
abundance: few
v_gene: TRBV5-8
j_gene: TRBJ1-5
CDR3nt: TGTGCCAGCAGTCAGAACCGTTACAATCAGCCCCAGCATTTT
CDR3aa: CASSQNRYNQPQHF

d_gene: TRBD1
abundance: .
v_gene: TRBV28
j_gene: TRBJ2-7
CDR3nt: TGTGCCAGCAGTCCGGACAGGGGGTTTTACGAGCAGTACTTC
CDR3aa: CASSPDRGFYEQYF

d_gene: .
abundance: .
v_gene: TRBV5-8
j_gene: TRBJ1-1
CDR3nt: TGTGCCAGCAGCCATTACAGGATTGGCACTGAAGCTTTCTTT
CDR3aa: CASSHYRIGTEAFF

d_gene: .
abundance: .
v_gene: TRBV11-3
j_gene: TRBJ1-1
CDR3nt: TGTGCCAGCAGCTTAGAGGCCAGCCAGGGGACTGAAGCTTTCTTT
CDR3aa: CASSLEASQGTEAFF

d_gene: .
abundance: .
v_gene: TRBV6-5
j_gene: TRBJ2-2
CDR3nt: TGTGCCAGCAGTTACGACCCGGGAACCACCACCGGGGAGCTGTTTTTT
CDR3aa: CASSYDPGTTTGELFF

d_gene: .
abundance: .
v_gene: TRBV18
j_gene: TRBJ2-7
CDR3nt: TGTGCCAGCTCACCATCCGGGTCGGAGACCTACGAGCAGTACTTC
CDR3aa: CASSPSGSETYEQYF

d_gene: TRBD1
abundance: .
v_gene: TRBV30
j_gene: TRBJ1-5
CDR3nt: TGTGCCTGGAGTACGCGGGACAGGGGATATCAGCCCCAGCATTTT
CDR3aa: CAWSTRDRGYQPQHF

d_gene: TRBD1
abundance: .
v_gene: TRBV9
j_gene: TRBJ2-3
CDR3nt: TGTGCCAGCAGCACCCGGGACAGCCCAGATACGCAGTATTTT
CDR3aa: CASSTRDSPDTQYF

d_gene: .
abundance: .
v_gene: TRBV7-9
j_gene: TRBJ1-1
CDR3nt: TGTGCCAGCGGCCAGGGGAACACTGAAGCTTTCTTT
CDR3aa: CASGQGNTEAFF

d_gene: .
abundance: .
v_gene: TRBV9
j_gene: TRBJ1-2
CDR3nt: TGTGCCAGCAGCTCAACGCCAGGATACTATGGCTACACCTTC
CDR3aa: CASSSTPGYYGYTF

d_gene: TRBD1
abundance: .
v_gene: TRBV7-3
j_gene: TRBJ2-3
CDR3nt: TGTGCCAGCAGCCCGTCCCGGGACAGGGGTACAGATACGCAGTATTTT
CDR3aa: CASSPSRDRGTDTQYF

d_gene: TRBD2
abundance: .
v_gene: TRBV7-9
j_gene: TRBJ2-7
CDR3nt: TGTGCCAGCAGCTCGACCACTAGCGGGGGATCCTACGAGCAGTACTTC
CDR3aa: CASSSTTSGGSYEQYF

d_gene: .
abundance: .
v_gene: TRBV5-1
j_gene: TRBJ2-2
CDR3nt: TGCGCCAGCAGCTTCTCGTTCGGGGAGCTGTTTTTT
CDR3aa: CASSFSFGELFF

d_gene: .
abundance: .
v_gene: TRBV7-3
j_gene: TRBJ2-7
CDR3nt: TGTGCCAGCAGCTTAGTCGCAGGGGACTACGAGCAGTACTTC
CDR3aa: CASSLVAGDYEQYF

d_gene: TRBD2
abundance: .
v_gene: TRBV11-2
j_gene: TRBJ2-2
CDR3nt: TGTGCCAGCACCCACCTGAGGATCCGCGGGAGGAACACCGGGGAGCTGTTTTTT
CDR3aa: CASTHLRIRGRNTGELFF

d_gene: .
abundance: .
v_gene: TRBV6-5
j_gene: TRBJ1-1
CDR3nt: TGTGCCAGCGGAGCCCAGGGTTGGCTCACTGAAGCTTTCTTT
CDR3aa: CASGAQGWLTEAFF

d_gene: .
abundance: .
v_gene: TRBV6-6
j_gene: TRBJ2-1
CDR3nt: TGTGCCAGCAGTATGGACTGGAATGAGCAGTTCTTC
CDR3aa: CASSMDWNEQFF

d_gene: TRBD1
abundance: .
v_gene: TRBV2
j_gene: TRBJ1-1
CDR3nt: TGTGCCAGCAGTTTTACTACCGGGACAGGGGGCGCGGGTTCTCAAGCTTTCTTT
CDR3aa: CASSFTTGTGGAGSQAFF

d_gene: TRBD1
abundance: .
v_gene: TRBV7-6
j_gene: TRBJ2-1
CDR3nt: TGTGCCAGCAGCTGGCCCGGGACAGGCTCCTACAATGAGCAGTTCTTC
CDR3aa: CASSWPGTGSYNEQFF

d_gene: .
abundance: once
v_gene: TRBV19
j_gene: TRBJ1-1
CDR3nt: TGTGCCAGTAGTATATCAGGGTACACTGAAGCTTTCTTT
CDR3aa: CASSISGYTEAFF

d_gene: .
abundance: .
v_gene: TRBV30
j_gene: TRBJ1-5
CDR3nt: TGTGCCTGGAGTGTAGTACGTATAGGGCAGGGAGGGCTAGATCAGCCCCAGCATTTT
CDR3aa: CAWSVVRIGQGGLDQPQHF

d_gene: TRBD1
abundance: .
v_gene: TRBV5-3
j_gene: TRBJ1-3
CDR3nt: TGTGCCAGAAACAGGGGGCACACCATATATTTT
CDR3aa: CARNRGHTIYF

d_gene: TRBD1
abundance: .
v_gene: TRBV5-4
j_gene: TRBJ2-1
CDR3nt: TGTGCCAGCAGCCACGGGACAGGTTCGGGTCATGAGCAGTTCTTC
CDR3aa: CASSHGTGSGHEQFF

d_gene: TRBD1
abundance: few
v_gene: TRBV6-1
j_gene: TRBJ2-3
CDR3nt: TGTGCCAGCATTCCGACAGGGGCCACAGATACGCAGTATTTT
CDR3aa: CASIPTGATDTQYF

d_gene: .
abundance: .
v_gene: TRBV2
j_gene: TRBJ2-1
CDR3nt: TGTGCCAGCATTAAAAGCGGACGACCCTACAATGAGCAGTTCTTC
CDR3aa: CASIKSGRPYNEQFF

d_gene: TRBD2
abundance: once
v_gene: TRBV7-3
j_gene: TRBJ2-5
CDR3nt: TGTGCCAGCAGCAGGGCTAGCGGGAGGGCTAGGGAGACCCAGTACTTC
CDR3aa: CASSRASGRARETQYF

d_gene: TRBD2
abundance: .
v_gene: TRBV19
j_gene: TRBJ2-4
CDR3nt: TGTGCCAGTAGTATAGGCCCTGCAGTGCGGATTAGCGGGATTTACATTCAGTACTTC
CDR3aa: CASSIGPAVRISGIYIQYF

d_gene: TRBD1
abundance: .
v_gene: TRBV5-1
j_gene: TRBJ1-3
CDR3nt: TGCGCCAGCAGCAGTGGACAGGCCAGCTCTGGAAACACCATATATTTT
CDR3aa: CASSSGQASSGNTIYF

d_gene: .
abundance: .
v_gene: TRBV15
j_gene: TRBJ2-5
CDR3nt: TGTGCCACCAGCACCCGACAGCCAGAGACCCAGTACTTC
CDR3aa: CATSTRQPETQYF

d_gene: TRBD1
abundance: .
v_gene: TRBV27
j_gene: TRBJ2-7
CDR3nt: TGTGCCAGCAGTTTTTCAAGACAGGGTAGTTACGAGCAGTACTTC
CDR3aa: CASSFSRQGSYEQYF

d_gene: .
abundance: .
v_gene: TRBV2
j_gene: TRBJ2-1
CDR3nt: TGTGCCAGCAGTGAGAGCGGGTTCTACAATGAGCAGTTCTTC
CDR3aa: CASSESGFYNEQFF

d_gene: .
abundance: .
v_gene: TRBV4-1
j_gene: TRBJ2-1
CDR3nt: TGCGCCAGCAGCCAAGATCGGACGCCCGTGGGGCTGACAGACAATGAGCAGTTCTTC
CDR3aa: CASSQDRTPVGLTDNEQFF

d_gene: TRBD1
abundance: .
v_gene: TRBV7-9
j_gene: TRBJ1-3
CDR3nt: TGTGCCAGCAGCCCCGGGACAGGGACCTCTGGAAACACCATATATTTT
CDR3aa: CASSPGTGTSGNTIYF

d_gene: .
abundance: .
v_gene: TRBV6-5
j_gene: TRBJ2-7
CDR3nt: TGTGCCAGCACCAAGGACACCCGAACCTACGAGCAGTACTTC
CDR3aa: CASTKDTRTYEQYF